Listed here is a single T cell receptor (beta chain). The data were obtained in a study of blood T cell repertoires in COVID-19. Across the study: Each recovered donor of Cohort 3 presented with two negative PCRs, clearance, or symptom resolution.

TCRdb's copy holds only in-frame clones and misses some; the assay was immunoSEQ multiplex PCR. The profile covers about 210,000 clones, with about nine tenths appearing a single time and 7% to 9% taken by the ten largest. Germline V gene lookup returns CDR1 MDHEN and CDR2 SYDVKM. The V gene lost 3 bases and the J gene lost 0 bases, with 8 bases spanning the gap. The CDR3 totals 14 residues. The sample comprised PBMCs or T cells enriched from blood (not recorded which). The V call is TRBV28, the J call TRBJ1-2; D call uncertain. The clonotype comes from a young man in a cohort exposed to, infected with or recovered from COVID-19 (not recorded which). The CDR3 spells CASSFLAPNYGYTF. The DNA for the CDR3 is TGTGCCAGCAGTTTCCTGGCCCCTAACTATGGCTACACCTTC.